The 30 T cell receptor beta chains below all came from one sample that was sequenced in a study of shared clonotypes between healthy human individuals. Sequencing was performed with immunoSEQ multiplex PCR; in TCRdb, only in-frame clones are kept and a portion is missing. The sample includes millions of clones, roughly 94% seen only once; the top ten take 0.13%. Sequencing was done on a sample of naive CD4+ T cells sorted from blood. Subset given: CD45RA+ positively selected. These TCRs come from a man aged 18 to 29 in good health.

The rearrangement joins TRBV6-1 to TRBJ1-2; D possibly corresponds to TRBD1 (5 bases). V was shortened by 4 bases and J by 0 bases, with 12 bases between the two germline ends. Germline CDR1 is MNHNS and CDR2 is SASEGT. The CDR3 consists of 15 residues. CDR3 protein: CASSAYQGANYGYTF. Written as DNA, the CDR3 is TGTGCCAGCAGTGCCTACCAGGGCGCTAACTATGGCTACACCTTC.

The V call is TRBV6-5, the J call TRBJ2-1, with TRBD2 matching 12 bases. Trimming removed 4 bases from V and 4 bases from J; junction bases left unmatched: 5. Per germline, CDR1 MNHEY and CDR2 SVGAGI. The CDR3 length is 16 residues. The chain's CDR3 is CASSSSTSGSYNEQFF. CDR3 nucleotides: TGTGCCAGCAGTTCCTCGACTAGCGGGAGTTACAATGAGCAGTTCTTC.

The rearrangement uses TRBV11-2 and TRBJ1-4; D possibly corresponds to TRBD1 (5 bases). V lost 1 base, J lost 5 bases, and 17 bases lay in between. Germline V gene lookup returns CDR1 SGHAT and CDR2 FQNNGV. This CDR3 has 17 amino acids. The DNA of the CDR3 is TGTGCCAGCAGCTTAGTAGGGATTAGAGGGGTCAATGAAAAACTGTTTTTT. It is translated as CASSLVGIRGVNEKLFF.

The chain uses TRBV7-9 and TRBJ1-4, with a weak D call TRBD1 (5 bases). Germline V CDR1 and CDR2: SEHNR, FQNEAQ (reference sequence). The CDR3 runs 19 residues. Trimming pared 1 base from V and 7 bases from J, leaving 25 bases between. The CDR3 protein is CASSLGAQGDLREREKLFF. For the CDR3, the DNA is TGTGCCAGCAGCTTAGGTGCCCAGGGAGATTTAAGGGAGCGTGAAAAACTGTTTTTT.

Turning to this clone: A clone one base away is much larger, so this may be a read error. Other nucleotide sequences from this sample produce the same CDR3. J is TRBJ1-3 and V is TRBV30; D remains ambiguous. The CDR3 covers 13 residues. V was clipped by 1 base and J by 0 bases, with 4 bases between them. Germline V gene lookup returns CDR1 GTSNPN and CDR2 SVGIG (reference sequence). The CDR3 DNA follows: TGTGCCTGGAGTGAGAACTCTGGAAACACCATATATTTT. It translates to CAWSENSGNTIYF.

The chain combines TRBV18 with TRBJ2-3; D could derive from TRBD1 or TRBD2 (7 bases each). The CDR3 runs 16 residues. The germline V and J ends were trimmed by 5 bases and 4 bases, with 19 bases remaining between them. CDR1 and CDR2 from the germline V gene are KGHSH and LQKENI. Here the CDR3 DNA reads TGTGCCAGCTCATCCGGACTAGAGGGGGCCGCAGATACGCAGTATTTT. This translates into CASSSGLEGAADTQYF.

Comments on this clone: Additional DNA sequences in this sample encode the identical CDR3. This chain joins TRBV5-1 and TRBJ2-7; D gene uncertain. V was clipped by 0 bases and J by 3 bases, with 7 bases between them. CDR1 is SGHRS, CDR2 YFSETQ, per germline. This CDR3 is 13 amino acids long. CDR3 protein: CASSLGRNYEQYF. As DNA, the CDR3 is TGCGCCAGCAGCTTGGGGCGGAACTACGAGCAGTACTTC.

The CDR3 coding sequence is TGCGCCAGCAGAGGGCTAGCGATTGCCGGGGAGCTGTTTTTT. Translation gives CASRGLAIAGELFF. The rearrangement joins TRBV5-1 to TRBJ2-2, with D perhaps matching TRBD2 (6 bases). V was cut by 5 bases and J by 6 bases, with 14 bases left in between. This CDR3 contains 14 residues. Germline CDR1 is SGHRS and CDR2 is YFSETQ.

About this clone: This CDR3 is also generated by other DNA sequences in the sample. The CDR3 sequence: CASSERGPTNEKLFF. The CDR3, as DNA: TGTGCCAGCAGTGAACGTGGTCCAACTAATGAAAAACTGTTTTTT. The J gene is TRBJ1-4, the V gene TRBV2, with D uncertain. In germline, CDR1 is SNHLY, CDR2 FYNNEI. The CDR3 runs to 15 residues. V was pared by 2 bases and J by 0 bases, with 7 bases between.

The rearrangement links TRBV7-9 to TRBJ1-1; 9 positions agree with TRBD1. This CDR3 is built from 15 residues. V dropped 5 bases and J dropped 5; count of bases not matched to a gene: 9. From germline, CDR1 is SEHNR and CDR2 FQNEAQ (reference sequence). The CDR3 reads CASSHPTGGYTEAFF. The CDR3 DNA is TGTGCCAGCAGCCACCCGACAGGGGGATATACTGAAGCTTTCTTT. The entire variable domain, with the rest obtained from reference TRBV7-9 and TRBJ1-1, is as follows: DTGVSQNPRHKITKRGQNVTFRCDPISEHNRLYWYRQTLGQGPEFLTYFQNEAQLEKSRLLSDRFSAERPKGSFSTLEIQRTEQGDSAMYLCASSHPTGGYTEAFFGQGTRLTVV.

The CDR3 loop is CASSSGTLTTGELFF. CDR3 DNA: TGTGCCAGCAGTTCCGGGACCCTGACGACCGGGGAGCTGTTTTTT. The J gene is TRBJ2-2, the V gene TRBV6-6; D might be TRBD1 or TRBD2, each matching 5 bases. The V gene lost 4 bases and the J gene lost 5 bases, with 14 bases spanning the gap. Germline lookup yields CDR1 MNHNY and CDR2 SVGAGI (reference sequence). This CDR3 comprises 15 residues.

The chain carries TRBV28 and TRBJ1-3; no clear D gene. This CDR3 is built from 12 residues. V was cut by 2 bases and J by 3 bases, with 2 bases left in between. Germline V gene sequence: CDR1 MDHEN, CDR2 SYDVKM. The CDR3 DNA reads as TGTGCCAGCAGTTTAGATGGAAACACCATATATTTT. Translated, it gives CASSLDGNTIYF. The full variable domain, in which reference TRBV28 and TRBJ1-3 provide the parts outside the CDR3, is DVKVTQSSRYLVKRTGEKVFLECVQDMDHENMFWYRQDPGLGLRLIYFSYDVKMKEKGDIPEGYSVSREKKERFSLILESASTNQTSMYLCASSLDGNTIYFGEGSWLTVV.

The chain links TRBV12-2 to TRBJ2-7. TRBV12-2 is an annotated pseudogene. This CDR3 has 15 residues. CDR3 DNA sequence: TGTGCAAGTCGTCCCCCCGGCTCCACCTCCTACGAGCAGTACTTC. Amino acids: CASRPPGSTSYEQYF.

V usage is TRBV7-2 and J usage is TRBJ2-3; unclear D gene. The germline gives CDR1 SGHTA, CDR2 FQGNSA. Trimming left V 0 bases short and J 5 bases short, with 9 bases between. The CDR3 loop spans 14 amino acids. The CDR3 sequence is CASSLAGSRDTQYF. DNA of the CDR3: TGTGCCAGCAGCTTAGCGGGCAGTCGAGATACGCAGTATTTT.

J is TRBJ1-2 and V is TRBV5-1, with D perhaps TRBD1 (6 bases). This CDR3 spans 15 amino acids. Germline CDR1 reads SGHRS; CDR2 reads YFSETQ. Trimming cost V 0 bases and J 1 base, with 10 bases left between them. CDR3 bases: TGCGCCAGCAGCTTGGAGGGGGAATTTAACTATGGCTACACCTTC. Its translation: CASSLEGEFNYGYTF.

CDR3 sequence reads: CASSEQGTSGNTIYF. The CDR3 DNA sequence: TGCGCCAGCAGCGAACAGGGTACCTCTGGAAACACCATATATTTT. This sequence joins TRBV5-1 and TRBJ1-3; TRBD1 might be the D (6 bases). CDR3 size: 15 residues. Trimming pared 4 bases from V and 0 bases from J, leaving 11 bases between. CDR1 and CDR2 from the germline V gene are SGHRS and YFSETQ. Variable domain in full (rest from reference TRBV5-1 and TRBJ1-3): KAGVTQTPRYLIKTRGQQVTLSCSPISGHRSVSWYQQTPGQGLQFLFEYFSETQRNKGNFPGRFSGRQFSNSRSEMNVSTLELGDSALYLCASSEQGTSGNTIYFGEGSWLTVV.

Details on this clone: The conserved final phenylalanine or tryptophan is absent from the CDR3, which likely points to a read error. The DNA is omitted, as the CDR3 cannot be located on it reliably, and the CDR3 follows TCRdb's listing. CDR3 sequence: CANDRGRG. This chain uses TRBV6-4 with TRBJ2-7. CDR1 is MRHNA and CDR2 is SNTAGT in the germline V gene. Counting both end residues, the CDR3 totals 8 amino acids.

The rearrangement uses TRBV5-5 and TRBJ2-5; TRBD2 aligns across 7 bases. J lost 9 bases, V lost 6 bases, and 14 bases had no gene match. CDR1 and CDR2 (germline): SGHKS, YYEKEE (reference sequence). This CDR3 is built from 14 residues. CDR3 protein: CASTINDPAGAQYF. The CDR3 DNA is TGTGCCAGCACCATTAACGATCCTGCGGGAGCCCAGTACTTC.

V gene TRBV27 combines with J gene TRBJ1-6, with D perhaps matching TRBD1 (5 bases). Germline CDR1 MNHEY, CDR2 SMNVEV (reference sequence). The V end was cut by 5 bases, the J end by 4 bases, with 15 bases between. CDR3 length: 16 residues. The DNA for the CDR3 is TGTGCCAGCAGTCTTCGGACACCACGGTATAATTCACCCCTCCACTTT. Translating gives CASSLRTPRYNSPLHF.

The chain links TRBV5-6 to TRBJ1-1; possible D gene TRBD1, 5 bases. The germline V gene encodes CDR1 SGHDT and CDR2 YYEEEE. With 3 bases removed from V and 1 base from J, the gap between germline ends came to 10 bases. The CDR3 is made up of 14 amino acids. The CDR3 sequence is CASSWGPTNTEAFF. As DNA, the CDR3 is TGTGCCAGCAGCTGGGGACCTACGAACACTGAAGCTTTCTTT.

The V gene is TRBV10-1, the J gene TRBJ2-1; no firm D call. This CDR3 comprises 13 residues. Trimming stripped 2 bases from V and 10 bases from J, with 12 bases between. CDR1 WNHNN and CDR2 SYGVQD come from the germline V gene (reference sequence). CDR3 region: CASSELATREQFF. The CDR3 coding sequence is TGCGCCAGCAGTGAGCTCGCCACCCGCGAGCAGTTCTTC.

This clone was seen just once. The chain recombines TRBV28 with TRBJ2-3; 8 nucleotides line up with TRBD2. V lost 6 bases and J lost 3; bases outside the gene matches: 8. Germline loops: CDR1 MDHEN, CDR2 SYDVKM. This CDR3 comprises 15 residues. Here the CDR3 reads CASSTHQRGTDTQYF. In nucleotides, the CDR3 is TGTGCCAGCAGCACCCATCAGCGGGGGACAGATACGCAGTATTTT.

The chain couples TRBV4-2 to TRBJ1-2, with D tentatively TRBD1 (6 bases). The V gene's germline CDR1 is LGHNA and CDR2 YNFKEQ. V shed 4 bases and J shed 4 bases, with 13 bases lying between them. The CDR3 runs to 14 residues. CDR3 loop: CASSLLQGSYGYTF. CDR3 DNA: TGTGCCAGCAGCCTACTACAGGGCTCCTATGGCTACACCTTC.

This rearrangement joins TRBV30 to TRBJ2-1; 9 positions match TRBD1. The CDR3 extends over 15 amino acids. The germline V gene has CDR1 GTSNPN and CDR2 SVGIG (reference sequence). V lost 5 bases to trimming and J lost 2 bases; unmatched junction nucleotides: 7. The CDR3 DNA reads TGTGCCTGGTCTACCGGGACAGGGACCTACAATGAGCAGTTCTTC. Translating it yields CAWSTGTGTYNEQFF.

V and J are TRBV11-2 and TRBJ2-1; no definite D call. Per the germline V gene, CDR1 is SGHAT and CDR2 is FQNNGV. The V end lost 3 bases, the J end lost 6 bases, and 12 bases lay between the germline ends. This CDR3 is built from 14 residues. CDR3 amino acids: CASSLLSSGNEQFF. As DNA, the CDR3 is TGTGCCAGCAGCTTGTTGAGTTCGGGCAATGAGCAGTTCTTC.

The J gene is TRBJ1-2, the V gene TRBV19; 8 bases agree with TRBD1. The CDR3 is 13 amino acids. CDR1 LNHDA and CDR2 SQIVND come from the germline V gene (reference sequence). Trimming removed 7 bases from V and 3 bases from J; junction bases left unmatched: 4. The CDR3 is CASTGQVDYGYTF. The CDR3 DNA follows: TGTGCCAGTACGGGACAGGTTGACTATGGCTACACCTTC.

The CDR3 loop reads CASSPLPGTPYGYTF. CDR3 DNA: TGTGCCAGCAGCCCCTTACCCGGGACGCCTTATGGCTACACCTTC. V and J are TRBV28 and TRBJ1-2; possibly TRBD1 for D (5 bases). Germline V gene sequence: CDR1 MDHEN, CDR2 SYDVKM. This CDR3 region has 15 residues. Between the trimmed V and J ends, which lost 6 bases and 5 bases, there was a span of 19 bases.

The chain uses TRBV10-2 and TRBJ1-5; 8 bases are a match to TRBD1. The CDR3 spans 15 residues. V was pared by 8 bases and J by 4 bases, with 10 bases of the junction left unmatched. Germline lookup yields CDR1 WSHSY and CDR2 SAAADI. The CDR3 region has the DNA TGCGCCAGCTCAATGGACAGGGCAGGGAATCAGCCCCAGCATTTT. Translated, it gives CASSMDRAGNQPQHF.

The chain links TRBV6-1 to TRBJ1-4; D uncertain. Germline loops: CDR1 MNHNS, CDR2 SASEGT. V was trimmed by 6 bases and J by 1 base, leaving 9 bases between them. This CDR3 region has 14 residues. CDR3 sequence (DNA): TGTGCCAGCAGATCCGCCGTAACTAATGAAAAACTGTTTTTT. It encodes CASRSAVTNEKLFF.

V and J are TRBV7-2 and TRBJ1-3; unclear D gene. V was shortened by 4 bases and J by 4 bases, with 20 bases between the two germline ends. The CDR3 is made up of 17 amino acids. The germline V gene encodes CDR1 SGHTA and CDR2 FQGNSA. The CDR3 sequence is CASSSSLIGLAGNTIYF. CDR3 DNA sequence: TGTGCCAGCAGCTCATCTCTCATCGGGTTAGCCGGAAACACCATATATTTT.